The sequence of this T cell receptor delta chain was determined in a study of gamma-delta T cells after stem cell transplantation. The germline gives CDR1 GEAIGNYY, CDR2 EKD. CDR3 length: 18 residues. V trimming: 3 bases; J trimming: 3 bases; junction bases outside the gene matches: 6. As to this clone: This DNA's translation and the protein TCRdb lists, from a much larger clone, do not match at residue 5, likely due to a read error; the protein shown is translated from the DNA.

TCRdb called clones anew from the RT-PCR reads with CATT. The profile shows 2,500 to 3,500 delta-chain clones, 1.5% to 2% of them singletons. The rearrangement links TRDV2 to TRDJ3; 11 bases are shared with TRDD3. The sample consisted of gamma-delta T cells. This TCR came from a human donor. It is not recorded whose cells these are; they may come from a transplant donor. CDR3 bases: TGTGCCTGTGACGCGCTGGGGGATACTGGCTGGGACACCCGACAGATGTTTTTC. It codes for CACDALGDTGWDTRQMFF.